This TCR beta chain was captured in a study of blood T cell repertoires in COVID-19. Study-level background: Collection of acute and convalescent COVID-19 samples took place in the United States, Italy and Spain.

V lost 7 bases and J lost 4, with 14 bases in between. The V gene's germline CDR1 is LNHDA and CDR2 SQIVND (reference sequence). The CDR3 is made up of 15 amino acids. Original processing methods: Amplification of reference gene primers was used by the study to estimate nucleated cell counts. Some clones are missing from TCRdb's copy, which holds only in-frame ones; the method was immunoSEQ multiplex PCR. D and trimming were read from the DNA, whereas the V and J calls and clone size are those reported in that table. The sample lists around 180,000 clones; about 84% were seen once. Participant-reported clinical history was the basis for cohort assignment.

V and J are TRBV19 and TRBJ2-6, with TRBD1 as a possible D gene (6 bases). The sample consisted of PBMCs or T cells enriched from blood (not recorded which). The sequence was collected from a man aged 50-60 years who had recovered from COVID-19. The CDR3 loop is CASKLQGAGANVLTF. In DNA, the CDR3 is TGTGCCAGTAAACTACAGGGTGCCGGGGCCAACGTCCTGACTTTC.